Following are 17 T cell receptor beta chains from one sample sequenced in a study of metastatic and nonmetastatic thyroid tumors. MiXCR was used by TCRdb to re-call the PCR reads. The data show approximately 20,000 clones, approximately 40% seen once. All patients were treatment-naive before thyroid surgery. The sequenced sample was tumor tissue. Receptor source: a female donor with papillary thyroid cancer or a benign thyroid nodule (not recorded which). Some clones in this sample may be carry-over from other donors' samples.

This clone has only a few counts. The chain joins TRBV15 to TRBJ2-7; TRBD2 is a possible D gene (6 bases). The germline V gene has CDR1 LNHNV and CDR2 YYDKDF (reference sequence). This CDR3 is built from 16 residues. Trimming pared 6 bases from V and 0 bases from J, leaving 18 bases between. CDR3 residues: CATSSSRDSSSYEQYF. The CDR3 DNA follows: TGTGCCACCAGTTCGAGCCGGGACTCCAGCTCCTACGAGCAGTACTTC.

This rearrangement joins TRBV19 to TRBJ2-6; tentatively, D is TRBD1 (6 bases). This CDR3 spans 14 amino acids. V lost 6 bases, J lost 2 bases, and 8 bases lay in between. From germline, CDR1 is LNHDA and CDR2 SQIVND (reference sequence). CDR3 in DNA: TGTGCCAGTAGCGGACAGCCTGGGGCCAACGTCCTGACTTTC. This translates into CASSGQPGANVLTF.

There are a few counts of this clone. This chain connects TRBV24-1 to TRBJ2-1, with unresolved D. CDR3 size: 15 residues. The V end was cut by 3 bases, the J end by 3 bases, with 11 bases between. Germline values: CDR1 KGHDR, CDR2 SFDVKD. CDR3 bases: TGTGCCACCAGTGATAGGTACGTCGACTACAATGAGCAGTTCTTC. It codes for CATSDRYVDYNEQFF.

The V call is TRBV28, the J call TRBJ1-2; D may be TRBD1 (6 bases). The CDR3 covers 15 residues. Trimming shortened V by 5 bases and J by 0 bases, and 13 bases separated the two germline ends. Germline lookup yields CDR1 MDHEN and CDR2 SYDVKM. The CDR3 region is CASSPRGGPNYGYTF. The CDR3 nucleotides read TGTGCCAGCAGTCCCCGGGGGGGGCCTAACTATGGCTACACCTTC.

This chain uses TRBV20-1 with TRBJ1-2, with D hard to call. Between the trimmed V and J ends, which lost 8 bases and 6 bases, there was a span of 25 bases. This CDR3 is built from 15 residues. CDR1 and CDR2 from the germline V gene are DFQATT and SNEGSKA (reference sequence). The CDR3 nucleotides read TGCAGTCCACCCACACCCCGGAACTCAGGCCATGGCTACACCTTC. Translation: CSPPTPRNSGHGYTF.

The chain uses TRBV11-2 and TRBJ2-5; TRBD1 aligns across 9 bases. The CDR3 extends over 16 amino acids. Germline V gene sequence: CDR1 SGHAT, CDR2 FQNNGV. V shed 5 bases, J shed 3 bases, and the junction held 10 bases outside the gene matches. The CDR3 loop is CASSQPRDRVEETQYF. CDR3 DNA: TGTGCCAGCAGCCAACCCCGGGACAGGGTGGAAGAGACCCAGTACTTC. Filled out from reference TRBV11-2 and TRBJ2-5, the complete variable domain reads EAGVAQSPRYKIIEKRQSVAFWCNPISGHATLYWYQQILGQGPKLLIQFQNNGVVDDSQLPKDRFSAERLKGVDSTLKIQPAKLEDSAVYLCASSQPRDRVEETQYFGPGTRLLVL.

The rearrangement links TRBV6-6 to TRBJ1-2, with a tentative D call TRBD1 (6 bases). V was clipped by 0 bases and J by 7 bases, with 12 bases between them. Germline V gives CDR1 MNHNY, CDR2 SVGAGI (reference sequence). The CDR3 is 14 residues long. The CDR3 coding sequence is TGTGCCAGCAGTTACTCTGGGGGGCTGACTGGCTACACCTTC. Amino acids: CASSYSGGLTGYTF.

This clone showed up just a few times. This sequence joins TRBV19 and TRBJ1-2, with 7 bases matching TRBD1. The CDR3 loop spans 15 amino acids. Germline CDR1 is LNHDA and CDR2 is SQIVND (reference sequence). J lost 3 bases, V lost 5 bases, and 9 bases had no gene match. CDR3 sequence reads: CASSSIGQDHYGYTF. The CDR3 bases are TGTGCCAGTAGTTCGATCGGACAGGACCACTATGGCTACACCTTC.

Only a few counts were recorded for this clone. The chain is built from TRBV19 and TRBJ2-7; 10 nucleotides match TRBD2. Trimming cost V 5 bases and J 4 bases; bases outside gene matches: 5. Germline assignment: CDR1 LNHDA and CDR2 SQIVND (reference sequence). CDR3 length equals 14 residues. This CDR3 is CASSPQAGGYEQYF. For the CDR3, the DNA is TGTGCCAGTAGTCCCCAAGCGGGAGGGTACGAGCAGTACTTC.

J is TRBJ2-4 and V is TRBV28; no definite D call. This CDR3 is 14 amino acids long. V dropped 6 bases and J dropped 6 bases, with 15 bases sitting between them. Germline loops: CDR1 MDHEN, CDR2 SYDVKM. This CDR3 is CASSPPSDTNIQYF. CDR3 nucleotide sequence: TGTGCCAGCAGCCCCCCTTCAGACACAAACATTCAGTACTTC.

The chain joins TRBV6-1 to TRBJ1-3; D remains unclear. Per germline, CDR1 MNHNS and CDR2 SASEGT. The CDR3 is 12 amino acids. V was pared by 6 bases and J by 2 bases, with 5 bases between. The CDR3: CASSQPGNTIYF. Written as DNA, the CDR3 is TGTGCCAGCAGCCAACCTGGAAACACCATATATTTT.

The chain has TRBV28 and TRBJ2-7; 7 bases map to TRBD2. CDR3 length equals 15 residues. After removal of 6 bases from V and 0 bases from J, the junction contained 8 bases not matched to a gene. Germline-derived CDR1 and CDR2 are MDHEN and SYDVKM. The CDR3 DNA reads TGTGCCAGCAGACGTAGCGGGCTTGACTCCTACGAGCAGTACTTC. It yields the protein CASRRSGLDSYEQYF.

The chain combines TRBV28 with TRBJ2-7; 10 positions match TRBD2. Unmatched junction bases numbered 8, after V lost 7 bases and J lost 2 bases. CDR1 is MDHEN, CDR2 SYDVKM, per germline. The CDR3 runs 15 residues. The chain's CDR3 is CASTRVLAGAYEQYF. In DNA form, the CDR3 reads TGTGCCAGCACCCGGGTCCTAGCGGGAGCCTACGAGCAGTACTTC.

This clone has just a few counts. The chain is built from TRBV6-1 and TRBJ2-7; the D is unclear. This CDR3 has 12 amino acids. CDR1 and CDR2 (germline): MNHNS, SASEGT. Trimming left V 6 bases short and J 6 bases short, with 12 bases between. This chain's CDR3 is CASRPHASEQYF. The CDR3, as DNA: TGTGCCAGCAGACCCCATGCCTCCGAGCAGTACTTC.

The chain links TRBV11-1 to TRBJ1-2, with 7 bases aligning to TRBD1. The junction had 9 bases not matched to a gene; V was cut back by 1 base and J by 4 bases. Germline V gives CDR1 SGHAT, CDR2 FQDESV (reference sequence). The CDR3 runs to 16 residues. This CDR3 reads CASSLVSGTAAYGYTF. In nucleotides, the CDR3 is TGTGCCAGCAGCTTAGTATCCGGGACAGCCGCCTATGGCTACACCTTC.

This clone was detected only a few times. The J gene is TRBJ2-7, the V gene TRBV19, with 13 bases lining up with TRBD2. The germline CDR1 and CDR2 sequences are LNHDA and SQIVND (reference sequence). V lost 5 bases and J lost 3; bases outside the gene matches: 4. This CDR3 comprises 15 residues. The CDR3 DNA is TGTGCCAGTAGTCGGACTAGCGGGAGCTTCTACGAGCAGTACTTC. Its translation: CASSRTSGSFYEQYF.

The chain links TRBV11-2 to TRBJ2-6; D not resolved. V was trimmed by 4 bases and J by 0 bases, leaving 19 bases between them. Per germline, CDR1 SGHAT and CDR2 FQNNGV. The CDR3 consists of 19 residues. CDR3 in DNA: TGTGCCAGCAGCTCTATCCCCAGCTCGGCCTTCTCTGGGGCCAACGTCCTGACTTTC. This sequence encodes CASSSIPSSAFSGANVLTF.